The 10 T cell receptor beta chains below all came from one sample that was sequenced in a study of T cells in Graves' hyperthyroidism and ophthalmopathy. Amplified TCR beta CDR3 regions derived from RNA transcripts. Primed by the HTBI set, a first-round RT-PCR was run on the TCR CDR3. TCRdb itself ran the multiplex PCR reads through MiXCR, one entry per CDR3 protein. The sample consists of about 710,000 distinct CDR3 sequences, roughly 17% of them appearing once. Sequenced input: blood. These receptors were collected from a man aged 18 to 35 with Graves' hyperthyroidism.

V gene TRBV6-2 or TRBV6-3 combines with J gene TRBJ1-5; TRBD1 aligns across 7 bases. Germline loops: CDR1 MNHEY, CDR2 SVGEGT. CDR3 length: 13 amino acids. The ends lost 8 bases at V and 2 bases at J; junction bases unmatched: 3. DNA of the CDR3: TGTGCCAGCGGGGACAGACGCAATCAGCCCCAGCATTTT. Encoded protein: CASGDRRNQPQHF.

This clonotype occurred many times. The chain has TRBV28 and TRBJ1-2, with a tentative D call TRBD1 (6 bases). Germline CDR1 reads MDHEN; CDR2 reads SYDVKM. The CDR3 is made up of 13 amino acids. With 3 bases removed from V and 3 bases from J, the gap between germline ends came to 8 bases. CDR3 DNA sequence: TGTGCCAGCAGTTTCAGGGGCTACTATGGCTACACCTTC. It is translated as CASSFRGYYGYTF.

This chain connects TRBV20-1 to TRBJ2-2; 8 bases fit TRBD2. J gave up 7 bases and V 3 bases, and 7 bases lay outside the gene matches. From germline, CDR1 is DFQATT and CDR2 SNEGSKA (reference sequence). The CDR3 totals 14 residues. DNA for the CDR3: TGCAGTGCTAGGATGGCGGGAGGCGGCGGGGAGCTGTTTTTT. It codes for CSARMAGGGGELFF.

This chain links TRBV11-2 with TRBJ2-1; TRBD2 aligns across 10 bases. Germline V CDR1 and CDR2: SGHAT, FQNNGV. The CDR3 runs to 15 residues. Losses at the gene ends were 5 bases for V and 7 bases for J; bases not matched to a gene: 8. The CDR3 DNA reads TGTGCCAGCAGCACAAGGGGACTAGCGAGGAATGAGCAGTTCTTC. This gives the protein CASSTRGLARNEQFF. Looking up the rest from reference TRBV11-2 and TRBJ2-1 gives the full variable domain: EAGVAQSPRYKIIEKRQSVAFWCNPISGHATLYWYQQILGQGPKLLIQFQNNGVVDDSQLPKDRFSAERLKGVDSTLKIQPAKLEDSAVYLCASSTRGLARNEQFFGPGTRLTVL.

This chain links TRBV28 with TRBJ2-7; 12 bases map to TRBD2. Germline assignment: CDR1 MDHEN and CDR2 SYDVKM. The CDR3 is 16 residues long. Trimming took 4 bases from V and 4 from J; bases not matched to a gene: 8. The CDR3: CASSSPTSGSGYEQYF. The CDR3 DNA is TGTGCCAGCAGTTCCCCGACTAGCGGGAGCGGGTACGAGCAGTACTTC.

In its sample, this clonotype was seen a few times. This chain uses TRBV24-1 with TRBJ2-1; 9 nucleotides match TRBD2. Germline V gene lookup returns CDR1 KGHDR and CDR2 SFDVKD. V lost 6 bases and J lost 15; bases outside the gene matches: 14. The CDR3 is made up of 14 amino acids. The CDR3 region is CATSRGLAGDGLFF. For the CDR3, the DNA is TGTGCCACCAGTCGGGGATTAGCGGGAGATGGGCTGTTCTTC.

V is TRBV6-1 and J is TRBJ2-5, with 9 bases identical to TRBD1. The CDR3 spans 15 residues. The germline V gene encodes CDR1 MNHNS and CDR2 SASEGT. Losses at the gene ends were 2 bases for V and 5 bases for J; bases not matched to a gene: 6. The chain's CDR3 is CASSELTGGVETQYF. CDR3 nucleotide sequence: TGTGCCAGCAGTGAACTTACAGGGGGCGTGGAGACCCAGTACTTC.

This clonotype occurred many times. This sequence joins TRBV6-5 and TRBJ2-6; the match to TRBD1 covers 9 bases. This CDR3 region has 19 residues. Germline V CDR1 and CDR2: MNHEY, SVGAGI. Germline trimming cut 1 base from V and 4 bases from J; bases unmatched to any gene: 11. Written as DNA, the CDR3 is TGTGCCAGCAGTTACTTACCGGGACAGGGATCGTCCGGGGCCAACGTCCTGACTTTC. This sequence encodes CASSYLPGQGSSGANVLTF.

This clonotype was counted a few times. The chain carries TRBV19 and TRBJ2-7; the match to TRBD1 covers 8 bases. V lost 5 bases and J lost 2; bases outside the gene matches: 2. From germline, CDR1 is LNHDA and CDR2 SQIVND (reference sequence). This CDR3 spans 13 amino acids. CDR3 residues: CASSQQGAYEQYF. The CDR3 DNA reads TGTGCCAGTAGTCAACAGGGGGCCTACGAGCAGTACTTC.

Written as DNA, the CDR3 is TGTGCCAGCAGTCTAGGTGGAGGAATGGAGACCCAGTACTTC. Amino acid sequence: CASSLGGGMETQYF. This chain connects TRBV27 to TRBJ2-5; D perhaps matches TRBD2 (5 bases). The CDR3 sequence is 14 residues long. CDR1 MNHEY and CDR2 SMNVEV come from the germline V gene (reference sequence). The V end was cut by 5 bases, the J end by 5 bases, with 15 bases between.